These 20 T cell receptor beta chains were all obtained from the same sample, sequenced in a study of low-dose radiotherapy and immunotherapy resistance in tumors. TRAV- and TRBV-specific primers were used for first-strand cDNA, which covered alpha and beta chains. The PCR that amplified TCRs ran for approximately 20 cycles, relying on a constant-region primer and a V-primer adapter. TCRdb independently ran MiXCR on the reads; one entry per CDR3 protein. This sample has about 12,000 distinct CDR3 sequences, with around four fifths found just once. The receptors were sampled from a human donor with advanced metastatic prostate, ovarian, gallbladder or colorectal cancer (not recorded which). This table probably holds off-target reads from a library built for another chain.

The V gene is TRBV4-1, the J gene TRBJ2-1; D is tentatively TRBD1 or TRBD2 (5 bases each). Germline V gene lookup returns CDR1 MGHRA and CDR2 YSYEKL. Trimming left V 0 bases short and J 15 bases short, with 15 bases between. CDR3 size: 13 residues. CDR3 nucleotides: TGCGCCAGCAGCCAAGAGACCCGAGGGGTTGGGTTCTTC. Protein: CASSQETRGVGFF.

This chain joins TRBV29-1 and TRBJ2-3; D is unclear. The V end was cut by 2 bases, the J end by 5 bases, with 14 bases between. The germline V gene has CDR1 SQVTM and CDR2 ANQGSEA. This CDR3 comprises 14 residues. CDR3 sequence (DNA): TGCAGCGTTGAACTCCGGACGTCTGGAGATACGCAGTATTTT. The encoded protein is CSVELRTSGDTQYF.

This clonotype was seen only a few times. The chain links TRBV29-1 to TRBJ2-1, with TRBD2 matching over 7 bases. CDR3 size: 13 residues. Germline loops: CDR1 SQVTM, CDR2 ANQGSEA. The V segment lost 3 bases and the J segment 5 bases; nucleotides outside the gene matches: 4. Written as DNA, the CDR3 is TGCAGCGTTGAGGGCGGGAGAAACAATGAGCAGTTCTTC. It is translated as CSVEGGRNNEQFF.

This chain joins TRBV5-4 and TRBJ2-1; 9 bases align to TRBD1. Germline values: CDR1 SGHNT, CDR2 YYREEE (reference sequence). V trimming: 4 bases; J trimming: 8 bases; junction bases outside the gene matches: 13. The CDR3 length is 16 residues. In DNA form, the CDR3 reads TGTGCCAGCAGCCGATCCACCGGGACAGGGATCCATGAGCAGTTCTTC. Translating gives CASSRSTGTGIHEQFF.

This rearrangement joins TRBV5-1 to TRBJ1-4; no clear D gene. CDR1 and CDR2 (germline): SGHRS, YFSETQ. There are 16 residues in the CDR3. V lost 0 bases and J lost 0, with 9 bases in between. In DNA form, the CDR3 reads TGCGCCAGCAGCTTGGCGGGCGGTGCAACTAATGAAAAACTGTTTTTT. It translates to CASSLAGGATNEKLFF.

J is TRBJ1-6 and V is TRBV28; 8 positions agree with TRBD1. This CDR3 comprises 14 residues. CDR1 MDHEN and CDR2 SYDVKM come from the germline V gene. J lost 7 bases, V lost 6 bases, and 5 bases had no gene match. The CDR3 here is CASSPGQGNSPLHF. CDR3 nucleotide sequence: TGTGCCAGCAGCCCAGGACAGGGCAATTCACCCCTCCACTTT. The whole variable domain, filled in from reference TRBV28 and TRBJ1-6, reads DVKVTQSSRYLVKRTGEKVFLECVQDMDHENMFWYRQDPGLGLRLIYFSYDVKMKEKGDIPEGYSVSREKKERFSLILESASTNQTSMYLCASSPGQGNSPLHFGNGTRLTVT.

CDR3 bases: TGTGCCAGCAGCTTAGAACAGGCTAACTATGGCTACACCTTC. Translated, it gives CASSLEQANYGYTF. V gene TRBV7-2 combines with J gene TRBJ1-2, with a possible D match to TRBD1 (5 bases). The CDR3 runs to 14 residues. Germline V gene data show CDR1 as SGHTA and CDR2 as FQGNSA. V was trimmed by 1 base and J by 0 bases, leaving 6 bases between them.

The CDR3 coding sequence is TGTGCCAGCAGCGCGGGAATAGTAAACTACGAGCAGTACTTC. Residues: CASSAGIVNYEQYF. The genes are TRBV9 and TRBJ2-7, with D perhaps matching TRBD2 (5 bases). The germline V gene has CDR1 SGDLS and CDR2 YYNGEE. V lost 3 bases, J lost 3 bases, and 13 bases lay in between. The length of the CDR3 is 14 residues.

The V gene is TRBV4-3, the J gene TRBJ1-1; maybe TRBD1 (6 bases). Trimming took off 0 bases at V and 0 bases at J, with 11 bases between the two ends. Germline V gives CDR1 LGHNA, CDR2 YSLEER. The CDR3 sequence is 16 residues long. CDR3 amino acids: CASSQEAGTLNTEAFF. The CDR3 DNA follows: TGCGCCAGCAGCCAAGAGGCCGGGACACTGAACACTGAAGCTTTCTTT.

V is TRBV28 and J is TRBJ2-7; D possibly corresponds to TRBD2 (5 bases). The CDR3 sequence is 13 residues long. Germline CDR1 is MDHEN and CDR2 is SYDVKM. V shed 6 bases and J shed 6 bases, with 15 bases lying between them. The CDR3 here is CASSQRVWGEQYF. CDR3 nucleotides: TGTGCCAGCAGCCAGAGGGTATGGGGCGAGCAGTACTTC.

The chain is built from TRBV5-4 and TRBJ2-5; 8 bases map to TRBD1. The V and J ends lost 4 bases and 4 bases, in that order; junction bases with no gene match: 9. Germline CDR1 SGHNT, CDR2 YYREEE (reference sequence). The CDR3 totals 15 residues. CDR3 region: CASSPGVDRGETQYF. The CDR3 DNA sequence: TGTGCCAGCAGCCCGGGGGTTGACAGGGGAGAGACCCAGTACTTC.

The chain carries TRBV5-1 and TRBJ2-7; 7 positions match TRBD2. The V and J ends lost 2 bases and 0 bases, in that order; junction bases with no gene match: 2. The CDR3 totals 14 residues. Germline-derived CDR1 and CDR2 are SGHRS and YFSETQ. The CDR3 nucleotides are TGCGCCAGCAGCTTCGGCGGGAGCTCCTACGAGCAGTACTTC. Amino acid sequence: CASSFGGSSYEQYF.

The chain links TRBV28 to TRBJ2-7; D call uncertain. The V end was cut by 8 bases, the J end by 3 bases, with 14 bases between. The CDR3 runs to 13 residues. From germline, CDR1 is MDHEN and CDR2 SYDVKM. DNA for the CDR3: TGTGCCAGCGCCCTCGGGTTGGGCTACGAGCAGTACTTC. Amino acid sequence: CASALGLGYEQYF.

The V call is TRBV10-3, the J call TRBJ2-1; D is possibly TRBD1 or TRBD2 (7 bases each). The CDR3 sequence is 17 residues long. Trimming stripped 10 bases from V and 5 bases from J, with 27 bases between. The germline gives CDR1 ENHRY, CDR2 SYGVKD. Here the CDR3 reads CATRGGGARGWHNEQFF. CDR3 bases: TGTGCCACCAGGGGGGGTGGTGCTAGGGGGTGGCACAATGAGCAGTTCTTC.

This clonotype was seen a few times. The chain recombines TRBV7-2 with TRBJ2-7; 11 bases match TRBD2. With 1 base clipped from V and 0 bases from J, the junction kept 2 bases outside the gene matches. This CDR3 comprises 16 residues. Germline V CDR1 and CDR2: SGHTA, FQGNSA. The chain's CDR3 is CASSLGSGRDSYEQYF. CDR3 nucleotide sequence: TGTGCCAGCAGCTTAGGTAGCGGGAGGGACTCCTACGAGCAGTACTTC.

This chain joins TRBV20-1 and TRBJ1-3; maybe TRBD1 (6 bases). CDR1 is DFQATT, CDR2 SNEGSKA, per germline (reference sequence). The CDR3 is made up of 14 amino acids. V was shortened by 4 bases and J by 2 bases, with 12 bases between the two germline ends. CDR3 coding DNA: TGCAGTGCTATTGGACAGTTAACTGGAAACACCATATATTTT. Encoded protein: CSAIGQLTGNTIYF.

The chain couples TRBV12-3 or TRBV12-4 to TRBJ2-1, with 12 bases aligning to TRBD2. The CDR3 consists of 14 residues. Trimming removed 6 bases from V and 8 bases from J; junction bases left unmatched: 5. CDR3 nucleotides: TGTGCCAGCAGCCCTAGCGGGAGGGGTGATGAGCAGTTCTTC. As protein: CASSPSGRGDEQFF.

This chain links TRBV10-3 with TRBJ2-2, with 13 bases matching TRBD2. V trimming: 11 bases; J trimming: 4 bases; junction bases outside the gene matches: 10. The CDR3 totals 16 residues. CDR1 and CDR2 from the germline V gene are ENHRY and SYGVKD. The CDR3 loop is CAANSGTSGVTGELFF. Here the CDR3 DNA reads TGTGCCGCCAATTCCGGGACTAGCGGGGTCACCGGGGAGCTGTTTTTT.

The chain recombines TRBV29-1 with TRBJ2-7; either TRBD1 or TRBD2 may fit D (5 bases each). Per germline, CDR1 SQVTM and CDR2 ANQGSEA. The CDR3 spans 13 residues. V gave up 3 bases and J gave up 5 bases, with 14 bases separating them. The CDR3 loop reads CSVELRGDDEQYF. For the CDR3, the DNA is TGCAGCGTTGAGCTTCGAGGGGACGACGAGCAGTACTTC.

This chain connects TRBV5-1 to TRBJ2-7, with 8 bases matching TRBD1. The germline CDR1 and CDR2 sequences are SGHRS and YFSETQ. The CDR3 consists of 18 residues. V lost 2 bases to trimming and J lost 0 bases; unmatched junction nucleotides: 13. The CDR3 nucleotides read TGCGCCAGCAGCTTAGGCGGGACAGGTGGTTTTCTCTCCTACGAGCAGTACTTC. It is translated as CASSLGGTGGFLSYEQYF.